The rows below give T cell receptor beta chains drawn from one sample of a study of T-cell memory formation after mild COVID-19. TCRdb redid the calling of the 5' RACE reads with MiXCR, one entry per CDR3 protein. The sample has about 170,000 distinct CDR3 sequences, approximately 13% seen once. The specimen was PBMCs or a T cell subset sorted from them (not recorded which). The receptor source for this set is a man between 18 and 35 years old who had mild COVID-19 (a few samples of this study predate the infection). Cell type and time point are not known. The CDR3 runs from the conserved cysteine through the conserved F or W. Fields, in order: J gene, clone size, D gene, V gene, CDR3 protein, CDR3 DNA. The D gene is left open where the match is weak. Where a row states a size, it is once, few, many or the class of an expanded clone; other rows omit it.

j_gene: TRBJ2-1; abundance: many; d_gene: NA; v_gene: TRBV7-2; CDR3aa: CASSLVRGDEQFF; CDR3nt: TGTGCCAGCAGCTTAGTAAGGGGGGATGAGCAGTTCTTC
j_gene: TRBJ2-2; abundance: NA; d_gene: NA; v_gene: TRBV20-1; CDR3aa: CSASRQGGTGELFF; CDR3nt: TGCAGTGCTAGTCGGCAGGGTGGCACCGGGGAGCTGTTTTTT
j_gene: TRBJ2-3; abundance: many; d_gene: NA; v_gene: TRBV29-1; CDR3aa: CSASDTDTQYF; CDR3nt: TGCAGCGCCTCGGACACAGATACGCAGTATTTT
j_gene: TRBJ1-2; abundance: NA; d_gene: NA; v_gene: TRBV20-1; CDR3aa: CSAREGGYGYTF; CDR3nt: TGCAGTGCTAGAGAGGGGGGTTATGGCTACACCTTC
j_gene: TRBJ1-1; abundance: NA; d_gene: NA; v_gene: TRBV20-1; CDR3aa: CRGSKDTEAFF; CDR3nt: TGCAGGGGCAGTAAGGACACTGAAGCTTTCTTT
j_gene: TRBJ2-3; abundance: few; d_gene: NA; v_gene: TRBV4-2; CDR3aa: CASSQALPPGGQITDTQYF; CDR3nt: TGTGCCAGCAGCCAAGCCCTACCCCCGGGGGGACAAATCACAGATACGCAGTATTTT
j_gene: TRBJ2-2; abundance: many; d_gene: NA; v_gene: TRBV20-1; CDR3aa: CSARVAANTGELFF; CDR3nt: TGCAGTGCTAGGGTAGCGGCGAACACCGGGGAGCTGTTTTTT
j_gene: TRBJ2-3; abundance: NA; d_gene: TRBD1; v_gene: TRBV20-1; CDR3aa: CSAEGAGSDTQYF; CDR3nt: TGCAGTGCTGAGGGGGCGGGTTCAGATACGCAGTATTTT
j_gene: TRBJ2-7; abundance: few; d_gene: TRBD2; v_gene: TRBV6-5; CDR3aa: CASSPSSGTSGVDEQYF; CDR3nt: TGTGCCAGCAGTCCATCTTCGGGGACTAGCGGGGTAGACGAGCAGTACTTC
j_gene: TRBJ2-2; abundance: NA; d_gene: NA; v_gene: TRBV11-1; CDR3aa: CASSLVFAGELFF; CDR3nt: TGTGCCAGCAGCTTAGTTTTCGCCGGGGAGCTGTTTTTT
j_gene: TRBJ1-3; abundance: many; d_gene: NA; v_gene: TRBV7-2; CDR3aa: CASSYDGMGNTIYF; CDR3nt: TGTGCCAGCAGCTACGACGGGATGGGGAACACCATATATTTT
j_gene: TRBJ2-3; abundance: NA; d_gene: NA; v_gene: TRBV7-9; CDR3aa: CASSLVGGATDTQYF; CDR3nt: TGTGCCAGCAGCTTAGTGGGGGGGGCCACAGATACGCAGTATTTT
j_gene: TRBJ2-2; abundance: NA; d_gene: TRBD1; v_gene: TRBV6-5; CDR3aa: CASGDRGYTGELFF; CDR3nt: TGTGCCAGCGGCGACAGGGGCTACACCGGGGAGCTGTTTTTT
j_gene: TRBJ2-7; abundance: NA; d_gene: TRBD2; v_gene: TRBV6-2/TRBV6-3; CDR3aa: CASSWGTSGNTYEQYF; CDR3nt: TGTGCCAGCAGTTGGGGGACTAGCGGGAACACCTACGAGCAGTACTTC
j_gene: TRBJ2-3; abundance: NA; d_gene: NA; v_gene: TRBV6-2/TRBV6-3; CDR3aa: CASSHTHTQYF; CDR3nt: TGTGCCAGCAGCCACACGCATACGCAGTATTTT
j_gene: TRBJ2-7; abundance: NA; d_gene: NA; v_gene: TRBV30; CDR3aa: CAWSSGAGYEQYF; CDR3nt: TGTGCCTGGAGTTCGGGGGCCGGCTACGAGCAGTACTTC
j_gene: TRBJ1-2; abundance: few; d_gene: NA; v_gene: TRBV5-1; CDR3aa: CASSLARTNYGYTF; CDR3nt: TGCGCCAGCAGCTTGGCCCGGACAAACTATGGCTACACCTTC
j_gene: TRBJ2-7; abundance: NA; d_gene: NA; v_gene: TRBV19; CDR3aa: CASSGQGGGAGSYEQYF; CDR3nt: TGTGCCAGTAGTGGCCAAGGTGGAGGGGCCGGCTCCTACGAGCAGTACTTC
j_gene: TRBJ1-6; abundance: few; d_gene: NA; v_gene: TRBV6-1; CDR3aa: CASSPQGRISPLHF; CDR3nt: TGTGCCAGCAGTCCTCAGGGTCGGATTTCACCCCTCCACTTT
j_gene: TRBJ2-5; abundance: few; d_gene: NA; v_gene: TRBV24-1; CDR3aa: CATSDYRVGETQYF; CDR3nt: TGTGCCACCAGTGATTACAGGGTCGGGGAGACCCAGTACTTC
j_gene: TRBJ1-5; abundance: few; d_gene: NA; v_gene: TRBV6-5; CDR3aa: CASSYSMGNQPQHF; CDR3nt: TGTGCCAGCAGTTACTCAATGGGCAATCAGCCCCAGCATTTT
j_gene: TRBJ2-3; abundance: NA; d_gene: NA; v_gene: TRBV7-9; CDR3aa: CASTLVQGSPTDTQYF; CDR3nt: TGTGCCAGCACCCTAGTCCAAGGGTCCCCCACAGATACGCAGTATTTT
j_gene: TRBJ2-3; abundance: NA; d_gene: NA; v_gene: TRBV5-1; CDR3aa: CASSSPGAAHTDTQYF; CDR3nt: TGCGCCAGCAGCTCTCCGGGTGCGGCTCACACAGATACGCAGTATTTT
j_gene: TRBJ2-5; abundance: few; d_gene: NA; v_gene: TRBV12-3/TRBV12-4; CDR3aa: CASSFGQRETQYF; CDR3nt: TGTGCCAGCAGTTTCGGGCAGAGGGAGACCCAGTACTTC
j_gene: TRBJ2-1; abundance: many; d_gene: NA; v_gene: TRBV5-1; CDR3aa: CASSLENEQFF; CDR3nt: TGCGCCAGCAGCTTGGAGAATGAGCAGTTCTTC
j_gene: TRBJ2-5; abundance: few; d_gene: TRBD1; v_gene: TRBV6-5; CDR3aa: CASTPSPGQGDETQYF; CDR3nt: TGTGCCAGCACCCCTTCACCGGGACAGGGAGATGAGACCCAGTACTTC
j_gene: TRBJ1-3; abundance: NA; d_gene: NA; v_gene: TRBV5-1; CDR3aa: CASRWDANSGNTIYF; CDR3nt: TGCGCCAGCAGATGGGACGCCAACTCTGGAAACACCATATATTTT
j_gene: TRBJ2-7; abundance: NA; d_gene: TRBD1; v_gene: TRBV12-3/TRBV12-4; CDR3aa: CASSPGTGLYEQYF; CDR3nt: TGTGCCAGCAGTCCTGGGACAGGGCTCTACGAGCAGTACTTC
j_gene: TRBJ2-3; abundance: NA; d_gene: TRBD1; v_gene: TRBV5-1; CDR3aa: CASSFPRDRVPDTQYF; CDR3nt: TGCGCCAGCAGCTTTCCCCGGGACAGGGTCCCAGATACGCAGTATTTT
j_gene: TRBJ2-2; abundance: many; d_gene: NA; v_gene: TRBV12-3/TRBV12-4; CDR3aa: CASRVRDKAYGELFF; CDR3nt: TGTGCCAGCAGGGTCCGGGACAAGGCCTACGGGGAGCTGTTTTTT
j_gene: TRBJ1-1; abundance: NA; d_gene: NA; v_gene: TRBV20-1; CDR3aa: CSARSPGVYTEAFF; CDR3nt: TGCAGTGCTAGGTCTCCGGGTGTGTACACTGAAGCTTTCTTT
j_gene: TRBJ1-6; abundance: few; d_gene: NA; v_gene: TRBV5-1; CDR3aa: CASSLDSDSPLHF; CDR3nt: TGCGCCAGCAGCTTGGACAGCGATTCACCCCTCCACTTT
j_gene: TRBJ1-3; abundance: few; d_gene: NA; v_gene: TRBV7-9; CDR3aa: CASSLNAGNTIYF; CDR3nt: TGTGCCAGCAGTCTAAACGCCGGAAACACCATATATTTT
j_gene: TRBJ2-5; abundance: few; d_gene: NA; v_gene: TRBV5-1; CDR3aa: CASSLARGSLVGAQYF; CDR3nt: TGCGCCAGCAGCCTGGCGAGGGGGTCCCTCGTTGGGGCCCAGTACTTC
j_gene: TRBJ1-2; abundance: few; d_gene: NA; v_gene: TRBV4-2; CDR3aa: CASSQDTYGYTF; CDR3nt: TGTGCCAGCAGCCAAGACACCTATGGCTACACCTTC
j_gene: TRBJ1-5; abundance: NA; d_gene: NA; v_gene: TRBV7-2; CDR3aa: CASSPQPPPQPQHF; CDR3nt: TGTGCCAGCAGCCCGCAACCTCCCCCTCAGCCCCAGCATTTT
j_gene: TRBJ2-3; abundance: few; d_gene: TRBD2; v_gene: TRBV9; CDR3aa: CASSVGLLAGGPTDTQYF; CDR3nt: TGTGCCAGTAGCGTAGGCCTTCTAGCGGGGGGCCCCACAGATACGCAGTATTTT
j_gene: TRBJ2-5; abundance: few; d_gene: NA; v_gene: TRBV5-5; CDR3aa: CASSLSPLPGTQETQYF; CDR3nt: TGTGCCAGCAGCTTGTCCCCCCTACCCGGGACACAAGAGACCCAGTACTTC
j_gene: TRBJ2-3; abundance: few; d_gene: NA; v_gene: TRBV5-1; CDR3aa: CASSDIILDTQYF; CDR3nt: TGCGCCAGCAGCGACATCATTTTGGATACGCAGTATTTT
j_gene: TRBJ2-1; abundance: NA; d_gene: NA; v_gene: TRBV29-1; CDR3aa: CSVDERGTDNEQFF; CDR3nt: TGCAGCGTTGACGAAAGGGGAACGGACAATGAGCAGTTCTTC
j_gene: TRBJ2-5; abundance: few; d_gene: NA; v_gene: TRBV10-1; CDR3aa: CASSAGGLETQYF; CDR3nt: TGCGCCAGCAGTGCGGGGGGCTTGGAGACCCAGTACTTC
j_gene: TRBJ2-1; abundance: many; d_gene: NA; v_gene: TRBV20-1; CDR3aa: CSARTGISSGEQFF; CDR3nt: TGCAGTGCTAGAACCGGGATATCCTCGGGTGAGCAGTTCTTC
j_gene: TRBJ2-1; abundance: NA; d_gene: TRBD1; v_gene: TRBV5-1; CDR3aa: CASSLARTGIDEQFF; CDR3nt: TGCGCCAGCAGCTTGGCTCGGACAGGGATCGATGAGCAGTTCTTC
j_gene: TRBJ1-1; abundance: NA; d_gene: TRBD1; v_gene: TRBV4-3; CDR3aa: CASSYRQGDTEAFF; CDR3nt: TGCGCCAGCAGCTACCGACAGGGGGACACTGAAGCTTTCTTT
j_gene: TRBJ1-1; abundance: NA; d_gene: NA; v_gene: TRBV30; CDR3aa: CAWSVRLAGAAFF; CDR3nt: TGTGCCTGGAGTGTGAGATTAGCAGGGGCAGCTTTCTTT
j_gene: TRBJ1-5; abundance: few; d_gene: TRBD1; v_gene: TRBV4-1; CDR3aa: CASSQPGRGPQPQHF; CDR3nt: TGCGCCAGCAGCCAACCCGGCAGGGGGCCTCAGCCCCAGCATTTT
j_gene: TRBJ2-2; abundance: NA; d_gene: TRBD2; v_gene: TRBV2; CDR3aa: CASTERGGTGELFF; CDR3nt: TGTGCCAGCACCGAGCGGGGGGGCACCGGGGAGCTGTTTTTT
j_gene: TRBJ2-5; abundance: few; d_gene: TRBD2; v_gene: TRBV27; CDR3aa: CASSPRGASGGSETQYF; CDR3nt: TGTGCCAGCAGTCCCCGAGGGGCTAGCGGGGGCTCAGAGACCCAGTACTTC
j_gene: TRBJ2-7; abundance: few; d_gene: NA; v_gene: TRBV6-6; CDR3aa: CASKRGPSGEQYF; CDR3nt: TGTGCCAGCAAAAGAGGGCCTTCAGGCGAGCAGTACTTC
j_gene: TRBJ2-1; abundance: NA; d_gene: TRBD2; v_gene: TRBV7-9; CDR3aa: CASTQTPGLVPFF; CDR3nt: TGTGCCAGCACCCAGACTCCGGGACTAGTACCGTTCTTC
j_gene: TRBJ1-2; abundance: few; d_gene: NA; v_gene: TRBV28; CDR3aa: CASSRTTGDYGYTF; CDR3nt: TGTGCCAGCAGCCGAACCACAGGAGACTATGGCTACACCTTC
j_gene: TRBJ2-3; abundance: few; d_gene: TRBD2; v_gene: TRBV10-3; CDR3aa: CAIGLAASTDTQYF; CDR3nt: TGTGCCATCGGGCTAGCGGCAAGCACAGATACGCAGTATTTT
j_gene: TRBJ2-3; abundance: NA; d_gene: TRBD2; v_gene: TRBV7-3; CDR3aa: CASSRTSGGDTQYF; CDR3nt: TGTGCCAGCAGCCGGACTAGCGGGGGAGATACGCAGTATTTT
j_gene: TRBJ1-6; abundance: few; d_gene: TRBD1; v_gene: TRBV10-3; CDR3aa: CASRDRENSPLHF; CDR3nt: TGTGCCTCCCGGGACAGGGAAAATTCACCCCTCCACTTT
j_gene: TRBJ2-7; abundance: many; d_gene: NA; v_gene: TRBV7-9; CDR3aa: CASSLNRYEQYF; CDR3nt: TGTGCCAGCAGCTTAAACCGGTACGAGCAGTACTTC
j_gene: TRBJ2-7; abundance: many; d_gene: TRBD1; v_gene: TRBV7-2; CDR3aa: CASSLGQGDEQYF; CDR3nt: TGTGCCAGCAGCTTAGGACAGGGAGACGAGCAGTACTTC
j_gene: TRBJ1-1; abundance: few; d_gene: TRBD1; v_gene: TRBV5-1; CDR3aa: CASSSSGGGGNTEAFF; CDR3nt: TGCGCCAGCAGCTCTTCAGGGGGAGGAGGTAACACTGAAGCTTTCTTT
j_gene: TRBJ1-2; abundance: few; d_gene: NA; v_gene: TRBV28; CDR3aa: CASRGGHLLIGYTF; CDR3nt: TGTGCCAGCAGGGGGGGGCACCTTCTAATAGGCTACACCTTC